Presented here are 23 T cell receptor beta chains from one specimen sequenced in a study of T cells in Graves' hyperthyroidism and ophthalmopathy. TCR beta CDR3 sequences were amplified from RNA transcripts. First-round RT-PCR of the TCR CDR3 relied on the HTBI primer set. One entry per CDR3 protein, called by TCRdb with MiXCR from the multiplex PCR reads. The repertoire has about 600,000 distinct CDR3 sequences, approximately 15% of them found once; the top ten carry around 3.3%. Sample: blood. Source of these receptors: a woman between 35 and 50 years old with Graves' ophthalmopathy.

This clonotype was counted at least ten times. CDR3 DNA: TGTGCCAGCAGCCTCGACATACCCCTCTATGGCTACACCTTC. Translation: CASSLDIPLYGYTF. The V gene is TRBV6-1, the J gene TRBJ1-2; no clear D gene. The V end lost 6 bases, the J end lost 4 bases, and 15 bases lay between the germline ends. CDR1 is MNHNS and CDR2 is SASEGT in the germline V gene. CDR3 length: 14 residues.

This clonotype was detected many times. This chain connects TRBV28 to TRBJ2-4; 11 positions agree with TRBD1. This CDR3 region has 17 residues. V lost 8 bases and J lost 5; bases outside the gene matches: 14. Germline V gene sequence: CDR1 MDHEN, CDR2 SYDVKM. CDR3 DNA sequence: TGTGCCAGCTTCAGCCCGGGACAGGGGGTTGAGGAAAACATTCAGTACTTC. Its protein is CASFSPGQGVEENIQYF.

Regarding this clonotype: A much larger clone is a single base away; this may be a read error. The chain links TRBV20-1 to TRBJ2-1; 7 bases are a match to TRBD2. The CDR3 consists of 12 residues. Trimming took 4 bases from V and 5 from J; bases not matched to a gene: 2. Germline V gene sequence: CDR1 DFQATT, CDR2 SNEGSKA (reference sequence). In nucleotides, the CDR3 is TGCAGTGCTATCACTAGCGACAATGAGCAGTTCTTC. This gives the protein CSAITSDNEQFF.

This chain connects TRBV12-3 or TRBV12-4 to TRBJ2-7; 7 positions match TRBD1. V lost 5 bases and J lost 1; bases outside the gene matches: 5. There are 14 residues in the CDR3. The CDR3 loop is CASSTGQLSYEQYF. For the CDR3, the DNA is TGTGCCAGCAGTACGGGACAGCTTTCCTACGAGCAGTACTTC.

The chain has TRBV9 and TRBJ2-3; 7 bases match TRBD2. Germline assignment: CDR1 SGDLS and CDR2 YYNGEE. The CDR3 runs 14 residues. V trimming: 0 bases; J trimming: 3 bases; junction bases outside the gene matches: 1. The CDR3: CASSVGLATDTQYF. The CDR3 DNA sequence: TGTGCCAGCAGCGTAGGACTAGCTACAGATACGCAGTATTTT. The variable domain in full, completed from reference TRBV9 and TRBJ2-3, reads DSGVTQTPKHLITATGQRVTLRCSPRSGDLSVYWYQQSLDQGLQFLIQYYNGEERAKGNILERFSAQQFPDLHSELNLSSLELGDSALYFCASSVGLATDTQYFGPGTRLTVL.

This clonotype has more than one count but fewer than ten. This chain links TRBV2 with TRBJ1-6, with 8 positions matching TRBD1. V shed 7 bases and J 0 bases; nucleotides not matched to a gene: 5. The CDR3 runs to 16 residues. Germline CDR1 and CDR2: SNHLY and FYNNEI. Here the CDR3 reads CASNPTGGSYNSPLHF. The CDR3 nucleotides read TGTGCCAGCAACCCTACAGGGGGCTCCTATAATTCACCCCTCCACTTT.

Remarks on this clonotype: One base away lies a much larger clone, so this may be a sequencing read error. The chain employs TRBV28 and TRBJ1-2, with 8 bases identical to TRBD1. This CDR3 comprises 9 residues. CDR1 and CDR2 from the germline V gene are MDHEN and SYDVKM. The CDR3 spells CATGDGYTF. The CDR3 bases are TGTGCGACAGGGGATGGCTACACCTTC.

This clonotype occurred a few times. The V call is TRBV6-1, the J call TRBJ2-7, with D possibly matching TRBD1 (7 bases). The CDR3 length is 12 residues. Germline V CDR1 and CDR2: MNHNS, SASEGT. Trimming stripped 11 bases from V and 3 bases from J, with 14 bases between. This CDR3 reads CAGGTVFYEQYF. The CDR3 region has the DNA TGTGCCGGGGGGACAGTTTTCTACGAGCAGTACTTC.

In this sample, this clonotype turned up many times. CDR3 residues: CSARLAGTGEQYF. The CDR3, as DNA: TGCAGTGCTAGGTTAGCGGGAACAGGTGAGCAGTACTTC. The V call is TRBV20-1, the J call TRBJ2-7; 8 bases align to TRBD2. The CDR3 extends over 13 amino acids. The germline V gene has CDR1 DFQATT and CDR2 SNEGSKA (reference sequence). After removal of 3 bases from V and 7 bases from J, the junction contained 8 bases not matched to a gene.

In its sample, this clonotype was seen a few times. V gene TRBV6-5 combines with J gene TRBJ2-7, with a tentative D call TRBD1 (5 bases). This CDR3 region has 14 residues. Trimming took off 2 bases at V and 10 bases at J, with 18 bases between the two ends. Germline V lookup: CDR1 MNHEY, CDR2 SVGAGI. The CDR3 sequence is CASSYVTETSEQYF. Written as DNA, the CDR3 is TGTGCCAGCAGTTACGTGACAGAGACGTCGGAACAGTACTTC.

This clonotype was observed a few times. V and J are TRBV12-3 or TRBV12-4 and TRBJ1-5, with 11 bases identical to TRBD1. V trimming: 5 bases; J trimming: 6 bases; junction bases outside the gene matches: 12. The CDR3 is 17 residues long. The CDR3 DNA is TGTGCCAGCAGTCCCGTCGGACAGGGGGCGGAAGGTCAGCCCCAGCATTTT. Translated: CASSPVGQGAEGQPQHF.

The V gene is TRBV7-3, the J gene TRBJ1-4; no clear D. Trimming took 5 bases from V and 5 from J, leaving 12 bases between them. Germline CDR1 reads SGHTA; CDR2 reads FQGTGA. This CDR3 is built from 14 residues. The CDR3 is CASSLGRSNEKLFF. CDR3 sequence (DNA): TGTGCCAGCAGCCTCGGGAGGTCCAATGAAAAACTGTTTTTT.

This clonotype has at least ten counts. This chain uses TRBV7-9 with TRBJ1-1, with no clear D. The CDR3 extends over 14 amino acids. V was pared by 10 bases and J by 0 bases, with 15 bases between. Germline values: CDR1 SEHNR, CDR2 FQNEAQ (reference sequence). The CDR3: CATSPFVMNTEAFF. The CDR3 nucleotides are TGTGCCACCTCCCCTTTTGTTATGAACACTGAAGCTTTCTTT. Full variable domain (remainder filled in from reference TRBV7-9 and TRBJ1-1): DTGVSQNPRHKITKRGQNVTFRCDPISEHNRLYWYRQTLGQGPEFLTYFQNEAQLEKSRLLSDRFSAERPKGSFSTLEIQRTEQGDSAMYLCATSPFVMNTEAFFGQGTRLTVV.

This clonotype was recorded at least ten times. The chain employs TRBV20-1 and TRBJ1-6, with D perhaps TRBD1 (6 bases). The CDR3 has 15 residues. Germline assignment: CDR1 DFQATT and CDR2 SNEGSKA (reference sequence). Deletions cut 4 bases from V and 4 bases from J, with 14 bases between. The chain's CDR3 is CSAKNQGSYNSPLHF. The CDR3 bases are TGCAGTGCTAAGAACCAGGGGTCGTATAATTCACCCCTCCACTTT.

This clonotype was seen a few times. The chain joins TRBV30 to TRBJ1-4, with D perhaps TRBD1 (6 bases). The CDR3 is 12 residues long. Germline CDR1 and CDR2: GTSNPN and SVGIG (reference sequence). The ends were cut back, 2 bases at V and 8 bases at J, with 9 bases in the middle. This chain's CDR3 is CAWSLGGEKLFF. The CDR3 DNA is TGTGCCTGGAGTCTAGGGGGGGAAAAACTGTTTTTT.

In its sample, this clonotype was seen many times. The J gene is TRBJ2-7, the V gene TRBV7-2, with D possibly matching TRBD2 (6 bases). CDR1 is SGHTA and CDR2 is FQGNSA in the germline V gene. This CDR3 is 14 amino acids long. V lost 2 bases to trimming and J lost 4 bases, with 12 bases between them. CDR3 DNA: TGTGCCAGCAGCTTATTGGGCGGGGAATACGAGCAGTACTTC. Translation gives CASSLLGGEYEQYF. Filled out from reference TRBV7-2 and TRBJ2-7, the complete variable domain reads GAGVSQSPSNKVTEKGKDVELRCDPISGHTALYWYRQSLGQGLEFLIYFQGNSAPDKSGLPSDRFSAERTGGSVSTLTIQRTQQEDSAVYLCASSLLGGEYEQYFGPGTRLTVT.

There are many counts of this clonotype. This sequence joins TRBV20-1 and TRBJ1-5, with D unresolved. The germline CDR1 and CDR2 sequences are DFQATT and SNEGSKA (reference sequence). This CDR3 comprises 16 residues. Trimming removed 6 bases at V and 0 bases at J, with 18 bases between. In DNA, the CDR3 is TGCAGTGCGTCCAAAAGGAAACCGGTTAGCAATCAGCCCCAGCATTTT. Translated, it gives CSASKRKPVSNQPQHF.

This clonotype was detected a few times. The gene calls are TRBV19 and TRBJ1-2; possibly TRBD1 for D (6 bases). Germline CDR1 is LNHDA and CDR2 is SQIVND (reference sequence). The CDR3 contains 16 residues. V was pared by 6 bases and J by 4 bases, with 21 bases between. CDR3 in DNA: TGTGCCAGTAGCAAGCAGGGGCTGTCGAGTAGCTATGGCTACACCTTC. Translating gives CASSKQGLSSSYGYTF.

The chain joins TRBV20-1 to TRBJ1-1; 11 positions match TRBD1. Per germline, CDR1 DFQATT and CDR2 SNEGSKA (reference sequence). The CDR3 totals 18 residues. V lost 2 bases and J lost 4; bases outside the gene matches: 15. The CDR3 DNA sequence: TGCAGTGCTAGACAGGGGGGGAAGGACAGGGGGCTGGGCACTGAAGCTTTCTTT. The encoded protein is CSARQGGKDRGLGTEAFF.

This clonotype was observed many times. This chain joins TRBV11-2 and TRBJ1-4; no definite D call. V shed 4 bases and J shed 0 bases, with 12 bases lying between them. The length of the CDR3 is 16 residues. Germline assignment: CDR1 SGHAT and CDR2 FQNNGV. CDR3: CASSSLKQTTNEKLFF. In DNA, the CDR3 is TGTGCCAGCAGCTCACTGAAGCAAACAACTAATGAAAAACTGTTTTTT.

This chain links TRBV7-9 with TRBJ1-4; TRBD1 might be the D (6 bases). Deletions cut 3 bases from V and 8 bases from J, with 22 bases between. The CDR3 runs to 17 residues. Germline V gene lookup returns CDR1 SEHNR and CDR2 FQNEAQ (reference sequence). Here the CDR3 DNA reads TGTGCCAGCAGCTTCTGGTCGGGAAACAGGGTTGGCGAAAAACTGTTTTTT. The encoded protein is CASSFWSGNRVGEKLFF.

Points on this clonotype: This may come from a read error, since a much larger clone is one base off. The CDR3 sequence is CASSYSPAGVVREQFF. The CDR3 DNA reads TGTGCCAGCAGTTACTCCCCCGCGGGAGTAGTCCGCGAGCAGTTCTTC. This sequence joins TRBV6-5 and TRBJ2-1; 7 nucleotides match TRBD2. The CDR3 is 16 amino acids. With V trimmed by 0 bases and J by 10 bases, 12 bases remained unmatched. Per the germline V gene, CDR1 is MNHEY and CDR2 is SVGAGI.

Turning to this clonotype: A much larger clone lies one base from this, so it may be a read error. The CDR3 DNA reads as TGTGCCAGCAGCTTAGGAATTGTGACAGGGTTGGCTGAAGCTTTCTTT. It yields the protein CASSLGIVTGLAEAFF. This chain links TRBV11-2 with TRBJ1-1; 7 bases are a match to TRBD1. There are 16 residues in the CDR3. Per the germline V gene, CDR1 is SGHAT and CDR2 is FQNNGV. The junction had 11 bases not matched to a gene; V was cut back by 1 base and J by 6 bases.